This TCR beta chain was sequenced during a study of shared clonotypes between healthy human individuals. This table comes from immunoSEQ multiplex PCR, and its TCRdb copy is limited to in-frame clones, with some not included. The repertoire holds 2,500,000 or so clones, with 85% to 95% as singletons. Study outcomes and limitations: In the sorted subsets, rarefaction showed sequencing was incomplete despite large depth.

Concerning this clone itself: The antigen is not known.

CDR1 and CDR2 (germline): LGHNA, YNFKEQ. This CDR3 has 15 residues. V was pared by 1 base and J by 3 bases, with 10 bases between. The clonotype was recovered from a man younger than 35 in good health. Some clones in this sample may be carry-over from other donors' samples. The sample consisted of naive CD4+ T cells from PBMCs. Subset denoted: CD45RA+ positively selected. The chain uses TRBV4-2 and TRBJ2-1; D uncertain. CDR3 nucleotides: TGTGCCAGCAGCCAAGCCTTGCTGAACTACAATGAGCAGTTCTTC. Its protein product is CASSQALLNYNEQFF.